This T cell receptor beta chain is from a study of chemoradiotherapy in HPV16-positive cancers. Whole-study results and caveats: The functional HPV-specific definition rests on just a couple of HPV16-positive patients.

Points on this clone: No antigen is known for it.

Only in-frame clones appear in the TCRdb table, and some are missing; sequencing was by immunoSEQ multiplex PCR. The sample shows 7,900 or so clones, around 81% of them seen only once. The source of this sequence is a human donor with HPV-associated anogenital cancer. This specimen was collected from a patient who underwent chemoradiotherapy.

The CDR3 loop reads CASSEEQTSTDTQYF. The CDR3 bases are TGTGCCAGCAGTGAAGAGCAGACTTCCACAGATACGCAGTATTTT. The rearrangement uses TRBV2 and TRBJ2-3; no definite D call. V was trimmed by 1 base and J by 2 bases, leaving 10 bases between them. The CDR3 extends over 15 amino acids. Germline CDR1 SNHLY, CDR2 FYNNEI.